The clone carrying this T cell receptor beta chain was seen a handful of times. In the original analysis: Estimates of nucleated cell counts were drawn from the amplification of reference gene primers. Assay: immunoSEQ multiplex PCR; the TCRdb copy retains only in-frame clones and omits some. That table furnishes V, J and clone size, whereas the DNA furnished D and trimming. The data show approximately 90,000 clones, with 85% seen just once and around 4% held by the top ten. The sample comes from a study of blood T cell repertoires in COVID-19. Study-wide context: Both acute and convalescent COVID-19 samples were obtained from the United States, Italy and Spain. T cells, B-cell-depleted T cells, or PBMCs supplied cDNA or gDNA.

Unmatched junction bases numbered 11, after V lost 5 bases and J lost 6 bases. The CDR3 runs 16 residues. Looked up from germline, CDR1 is MGHRA and CDR2 is YSYEKL. J is TRBJ2-1 and V is TRBV4-1; 9 bases are a match to TRBD2. This TCR was recovered from a man aged 55 to 70 with acute or convalescent COVID-19. The source material was peripheral blood. The CDR3 protein is CASSYGGSGSINEQFF. CDR3 nucleotides: TGCGCCAGCAGCTACGGGGGTAGCGGGAGTATCAATGAGCAGTTCTTC.